These 32 T cell receptor beta chains were all obtained from the same sample, sequenced in a study of blood T cell repertoires in COVID-19. Method: immunoSEQ multiplex PCR; TCRdb's copy keeps in-frame clones and lacks some. The table lists around 150,000 clones, approximately 90% of them singletons. Input material: peripheral blood. These receptors all come from a man aged 18 to 30 with acute or convalescent COVID-19.

In DNA, the CDR3 is TGTGCCTGGAGTGTACCCCGGGACAGGAGCTCCTATAATTCACCCCTCCACTTT. The encoded protein is CAWSVPRDRSSYNSPLHF. J is TRBJ1-6 and V is TRBV30, with TRBD1 matching 8 bases. The V segment lost 0 bases and the J segment 0 bases; nucleotides outside the gene matches: 7. This CDR3 comprises 18 residues. CDR1 is GTSNPN, CDR2 SVGIG, per germline (reference sequence).

Comments on this clone: Other DNA sequences from this sample encode an identical CDR3 as well. V gene TRBV7-9 combines with J gene TRBJ1-5; D not certain. The germline V gene encodes CDR1 SEHNR and CDR2 FQNEAQ (reference sequence). Trimming pared 0 bases from V and 4 bases from J, leaving 7 bases between. This CDR3 has 14 residues. In nucleotides, the CDR3 is TGTGCCAGCAGCTTAGCAGGAGCTAATCAGCCCCAGCATTTT. Protein product: CASSLAGANQPQHF.

As to this clone: Its ends do not fully match the called genes, so a read error is possible. The chain uses TRBV18 and TRBJ1-1, with no clear D. The CDR3 runs 12 residues. The germline gives CDR1 KGHSH, CDR2 LQKENI. CDR3 sequence (DNA): TGTGCCAGCTCACCCGAGAACAGTGAAGCTTTCTTT. Amino acids: CASSPENSEAFF.

The J gene is TRBJ2-7, the V gene TRBV12-5, with D possibly matching TRBD1 (5 bases). Germline V gene data show CDR1 as LGHNT and CDR2 as FRNRAP. The CDR3 length is 14 residues. V shed 1 base and J shed 4 bases, with 11 bases lying between them. The CDR3 region is CASGLAPTVYEQYF. The DNA for the CDR3 is TGTGCTAGTGGTTTGGCCCCGACAGTTTACGAGCAGTACTTC. The entire variable domain, with the rest obtained from reference TRBV12-5 and TRBJ2-7, is as follows: DARVTQTPRHKVTEMGQEVTMRCQPILGHNTVFWYRQTMMQGLELLAYFRNRAPLDDSGMPKDRFSAEMPDATLATLKIQPSEPRDSAVYFCASGLAPTVYEQYFGPGTRLTVT.

This chain uses TRBV9 with TRBJ1-3, with 11 bases aligning to TRBD1. Germline CDR1 is SGDLS and CDR2 is YYNGEE. The CDR3 sequence is 16 residues long. Trimming took 4 bases from V and 3 from J; bases not matched to a gene: 6. The CDR3 spells CASSTRTGGLGNTIYF. The CDR3 DNA sequence: TGTGCCAGCAGCACGAGGACAGGGGGCCTTGGAAACACCATATATTTT.

The rearrangement links TRBV19 to TRBJ1-1, with D possibly TRBD1 on 5 matching bases. Deletions cut 3 bases from V and 0 bases from J, with 11 bases between. From germline, CDR1 is LNHDA and CDR2 SQIVND (reference sequence). This CDR3 contains 15 residues. The CDR3 is CASSIAPTVNTEAFF. DNA for the CDR3: TGTGCCAGTAGTATCGCCCCGACAGTGAACACTGAAGCTTTCTTT.

V usage is TRBV25-1 and J usage is TRBJ1-6, with 7 bases lining up with TRBD1. Per germline, CDR1 MGHDK and CDR2 SYGVNS. The length of the CDR3 is 16 residues. V lost 4 bases, J lost 4 bases, and 7 bases stayed unmatched. In nucleotides, the CDR3 is TGTGCCAGCAGTGCTTCCGGGACAGCTTATAATTCACCCCTCCACTTT. Its protein is CASSASGTAYNSPLHF.

The chain is built from TRBV19 and TRBJ2-3, with 11 bases fitting TRBD1. This CDR3 contains 18 residues. From germline, CDR1 is LNHDA and CDR2 SQIVND (reference sequence). The V segment lost 4 bases and the J segment 3 bases; nucleotides outside the gene matches: 12. This chain's CDR3 is CASSTQYPGTGGTDTQYF. The CDR3 bases are TGTGCCAGTAGTACGCAGTACCCCGGGACAGGGGGTACAGATACGCAGTATTTT.

The count of this clone is one. The CDR3: CASSLYLEASYEQYF. The CDR3 nucleotides are TGCGCCAGCAGCCTCTATCTTGAGGCCTCCTACGAGCAGTACTTC. This rearrangement joins TRBV5-1 to TRBJ2-7; D is ambiguous. V was trimmed by 4 bases and J by 0 bases, leaving 14 bases between them. CDR1 and CDR2 from the germline V gene are SGHRS and YFSETQ. The CDR3 contains 15 residues.

The CDR3 sequence: CASSYGLAGGSYEQYF. CDR3 coding DNA: TGTGCCAGCAGTTATGGACTAGCGGGGGGTTCCTACGAGCAGTACTTC. V usage is TRBV6-2 or TRBV6-3 and J usage is TRBJ2-7; TRBD2 matches 14 bases. The CDR3 extends over 16 amino acids. CDR1 and CDR2 (germline): MNHEY, SVGEGT. The V and J ends lost 3 bases and 1 base, in that order; junction bases with no gene match: 2.

The V call is TRBV3-1 (or the pseudogene TRBV3-2), the J call TRBJ1-1; 7 bases are a match to TRBD1. Germline V CDR1 and CDR2: LGHDT, YNNKEL (reference sequence). The V and J ends lost 5 bases and 0 bases, in that order; junction bases with no gene match: 6. The CDR3 contains 15 residues. The CDR3 DNA follows: TGTGCCAGCAGCTCAACAGGGGCCTTGAACACTGAAGCTTTCTTT. It yields the protein CASSSTGALNTEAFF.

The chain's CDR3 is CASSPLADSKGGQNTEAFF. The CDR3 DNA reads TGTGCCAGCAGCCCGTTAGCGGACTCAAAGGGTGGGCAGAACACTGAAGCTTTCTTT. This chain connects TRBV3-1 (or the pseudogene TRBV3-2) to TRBJ1-1; D is ambiguous. The V and J ends lost 4 bases and 1 base respectively, with 25 bases between them. Per the germline V gene, CDR1 is LGHDT and CDR2 is YNNKEL (reference sequence). The CDR3 spans 19 residues.

The chain has TRBV20-1 and TRBJ1-4; D is ambiguous. Trimming left V 3 bases short and J 7 bases short, with 6 bases between. Germline CDR1 DFQATT, CDR2 SNEGSKA (reference sequence). This CDR3 region has 11 residues. CDR3 region: CSARTGEKLFF. In DNA form, the CDR3 reads TGCAGTGCTAGGACGGGTGAAAAACTGTTTTTT.

The chain uses TRBV5-5 and TRBJ2-4; tentatively, D is TRBD1 (6 bases). Germline V gives CDR1 SGHKS, CDR2 YYEKEE (reference sequence). The CDR3 length is 15 residues. The V end was cut by 3 bases, the J end by 3 bases, with 13 bases between. The CDR3 loop reads CASSSFGGGKNIQYF. CDR3 in DNA: TGTGCCAGCAGCTCCTTTGGGGGCGGCAAAAACATTCAGTACTTC.

This sequence joins TRBV30 and TRBJ2-7; 8 bases fit TRBD2. After removal of 2 bases from V and 2 bases from J, the junction contained 5 bases not matched to a gene. Looked up from germline, CDR1 is GTSNPN and CDR2 is SVGIG (reference sequence). This CDR3 region has 14 residues. The CDR3 loop is CAWSSGSSPYEQYF. The CDR3 DNA reads as TGTGCCTGGAGTAGCGGGAGCTCTCCCTACGAGCAGTACTTC.

The CDR3 here is CASSLDGTRTGELFF. Here the CDR3 DNA reads TGTGCCAGCAGCTTAGATGGGACTAGGACCGGGGAGCTGTTTTTT. The chain couples TRBV11-2 to TRBJ2-2; 8 bases match TRBD2. In germline, CDR1 is SGHAT, CDR2 FQNNGV. The CDR3 covers 15 residues. Trimming removed 0 bases from V and 5 bases from J; junction bases left unmatched: 2.

V is TRBV6-5 and J is TRBJ1-2, with TRBD1 identical over 9 bases. V lost 5 bases to trimming and J lost 10 bases; unmatched junction nucleotides: 14. The germline V gene has CDR1 MNHEY and CDR2 SVGAGI. The CDR3 contains 15 residues. DNA of the CDR3: TGTGCCAGCAGTCGAGCAGCCGGGACAGGGTATCTCTACACCTTC. This translates into CASSRAAGTGYLYTF.

This chain joins TRBV10-2 and TRBJ1-1; weak D call: TRBD1 (6 bases). The CDR3 runs 17 residues. In germline, CDR1 is WSHSY, CDR2 SAAADI. The V gene lost 6 bases and the J gene lost 0 bases, with 20 bases spanning the gap. Written as DNA, the CDR3 is TGCGCCAGCAGGAGACCCACAGGGTACCTTATGAACACTGAAGCTTTCTTT. This sequence encodes CASRRPTGYLMNTEAFF.

The chain uses TRBV6-2 or TRBV6-3 and TRBJ2-7, with D perhaps TRBD1 (7 bases). The CDR3 is 15 residues long. V was pared by 5 bases and J by 5 bases, with 19 bases between. Per the germline V gene, CDR1 is MNHEY and CDR2 is SVGEGT. As DNA, the CDR3 is TGTGCCAGCAGTCAGCCCGGTAGCAGGGGGGACGAGCAGTACTTC. This codes for CASSQPGSRGDEQYF.

This clone was seen a few times. V and J are TRBV2 and TRBJ1-4; 8 positions match TRBD1. CDR1 is SNHLY, CDR2 FYNNEI, per germline. This CDR3 contains 14 residues. The J segment lost 8 bases and the V segment lost 6 bases, leaving 8 bases of the junction unmatched. CDR3 DNA: TGTGCCAGCAGCGGGACAGGCGAAAAAGAAAAACTGTTTTTT. It yields the protein CASSGTGEKEKLFF.

V is TRBV6-5 and J is TRBJ2-2; TRBD2 agrees at 9 bases. The ends lost 8 bases at V and 2 bases at J; junction bases unmatched: 6. The CDR3 length is 15 residues. The V gene's germline CDR1 is MNHEY and CDR2 SVGAGI. As DNA, the CDR3 is TGTGCCAGCGGCAGCGGGAGGATAAACACCGGGGAGCTGTTTTTT. As protein: CASGSGRINTGELFF.

V and J are TRBV5-1 and TRBJ2-3; D unclear. There are 13 residues in the CDR3. Germline V gene sequence: CDR1 SGHRS, CDR2 YFSETQ. V dropped 4 bases and J dropped 0 bases, with 6 bases sitting between them. CDR3 in amino acids: CASSQQSTDTQYF. The CDR3 coding sequence is TGCGCCAGCAGCCAACAGAGCACAGATACGCAGTATTTT.

The chain combines TRBV27 with TRBJ2-7; 7 nucleotides agree with TRBD1. The CDR3 runs to 14 residues. The germline gives CDR1 MNHEY, CDR2 SMNVEV (reference sequence). Losses at the gene ends were 3 bases for V and 1 base for J; bases not matched to a gene: 3. The CDR3 coding sequence is TGTGCCAGCAGTTTGTACAGGGGATCCTACGAGCAGTACTTC. This gives the protein CASSLYRGSYEQYF.

This chain links TRBV5-1 with TRBJ2-3; 8 bases fit TRBD2. The CDR3 extends over 15 amino acids. V gave up 4 bases and J gave up 5 bases; unmatched junction bases: 9. From germline, CDR1 is SGHRS and CDR2 YFSETQ. CDR3 sequence (DNA): TGCGCCAGCAGCCCGAAGACTAGCGCTCGAGATACGCAGTATTTT. Its translation: CASSPKTSARDTQYF.

The chain employs TRBV29-1 and TRBJ2-4; tentative D call: TRBD2 (5 bases). Deletions cut 3 bases from V and 1 base from J, with 10 bases between. The CDR3 is made up of 14 amino acids. Germline-derived CDR1 and CDR2 are SQVTM and ANQGSEA. CDR3 DNA: TGCAGCGTTGAGGGAGTCGGGGCCAAAAACATTCAGTACTTC. Protein product: CSVEGVGAKNIQYF.

The V gene is TRBV29-1, the J gene TRBJ1-2; no firm D call. Germline CDR1 is SQVTM and CDR2 is ANQGSEA. The V gene lost 1 base and the J gene lost 1 base, with 13 bases spanning the gap. CDR3 length: 15 amino acids. The CDR3 bases are TGCAGCGTTGAAGGGGAGGGAAACCTTAACTATGGCTACACCTTC. Its protein is CSVEGEGNLNYGYTF.

The gene calls are TRBV7-9 and TRBJ1-5, with 8 bases fitting TRBD1. There are 12 residues in the CDR3. Germline V lookup: CDR1 SEHNR, CDR2 FQNEAQ (reference sequence). Unmatched junction bases numbered 9, after V lost 5 bases and J lost 15 bases. The CDR3: CASSLPTGAPHF. In DNA, the CDR3 is TGTGCCAGCAGCCTACCGACAGGGGCCCCGCATTTT.

This sequence joins TRBV5-4 and TRBJ1-1, with D tentatively TRBD1 (6 bases). The germline V gene has CDR1 SGHNT and CDR2 YYREEE (reference sequence). The ends were cut back, 0 bases at V and 4 bases at J, with 10 bases in the middle. The CDR3 sequence is 14 residues long. The CDR3 is CASSLEGGSTEAFF. CDR3 in DNA: TGTGCCAGCAGCTTGGAGGGGGGGAGCACTGAAGCTTTCTTT.

The chain combines TRBV5-1 with TRBJ1-4; 7 nucleotides line up with TRBD1. This CDR3 contains 17 residues. Unmatched junction bases numbered 8, after V lost 3 bases and J lost 0 bases. In germline, CDR1 is SGHRS, CDR2 YFSETQ. CDR3 sequence (DNA): TGCGCCAGCAGCTCCAGGGGGAAACTTGCAACTAATGAAAAACTGTTTTTT. Translation: CASSSRGKLATNEKLFF.

The V and J genes are TRBV18 and TRBJ1-2; TRBD1 might be the D (5 bases). The CDR3 totals 16 residues. Germline V gives CDR1 KGHSH, CDR2 LQKENI. Trimming shortened V by 3 bases and J by 6 bases, and 20 bases separated the two germline ends. The CDR3, as DNA: TGTGCCAGCTCACCTACCTGGGGCAGGGCGAGAAATGGCTACACCTTC. Its translation is CASSPTWGRARNGYTF.

The chain recombines TRBV5-1 with TRBJ2-3; possible D gene TRBD2, 6 bases. The V end lost 1 base, the J end lost 1 base, and 10 bases lay between the germline ends. Germline-derived CDR1 and CDR2 are SGHRS and YFSETQ. The CDR3 is 15 amino acids. CDR3: CASSLRGAGTDTQYF. In DNA, the CDR3 is TGCGCCAGCAGCTTGCGCGGGGCGGGCACAGATACGCAGTATTTT. The variable domain in full, completed from reference TRBV5-1 and TRBJ2-3, reads KAGVTQTPRYLIKTRGQQVTLSCSPISGHRSVSWYQQTPGQGLQFLFEYFSETQRNKGNFPGRFSGRQFSNSRSEMNVSTLELGDSALYLCASSLRGAGTDTQYFGPGTRLTVL.

This rearrangement joins TRBV30 to TRBJ1-2; 10 nucleotides match TRBD1. The CDR3 extends over 13 amino acids. V was pared by 5 bases and J by 7 bases, with 7 bases of the junction left unmatched. Germline CDR1 and CDR2: GTSNPN and SVGIG (reference sequence). The CDR3 nucleotides are TGTGCCTGGGACCGGGACAGGGGAGGTGGCTACACCTTC. Its translation: CAWDRDRGGGYTF.